The sequence of this T cell receptor beta chain was determined in a study of blood T cell repertoires in COVID-19. This CDR3 contains 16 residues. Germline CDR1 is SNHLY and CDR2 is FYNNEI. Unmatched junction bases numbered 8, after V lost 3 bases and J lost 4 bases. The method was immunoSEQ multiplex PCR; TCRdb's version includes in-frame clones alone and lacks a portion of them. The sample records under 150,000 clones, more than 70% being singletons. The chain employs TRBV2 and TRBJ2-5, with TRBD2 matching over 10 bases. The source material was peripheral blood. This TCR was recovered from a human donor in a cohort sampled during active COVID-19. The DNA for the CDR3 is TGTGCCAGCAGTGAGCGGGTAGCGGGGGGAACAGAGACCCAGTACTTC. It specifies CASSERVAGGTETQYF. Complete variable domain (other parts from reference TRBV2 and TRBJ2-5): EPEVTQTPSHQVTQMGQEVILRCVPISNHLYFYWYRQILGQKVEFLVSFYNNEISEKSEIFDDQFSVERPDGSNFTLKIRSTKLEDSAMYFCASSERVAGGTETQYFGPGTRLLVL.